Following are 12 T cell receptor beta chains from one sample sequenced in a study of beta chain features in type 1 diabetes. cDNA synthesis used the whole RNA isolate, giving expressed TCRB sequences. Sequencing was performed with immunoSEQ multiplex PCR; in TCRdb, only in-frame clones are kept and a portion is missing. There are some 150,000 clones in the sample; roughly 10% occur only once, and about 0.6% lies in the top ten. Material: central memory CD4+ T cells from blood. These receptors were collected from a woman in her thirties or forties in good health.

Many counts were recorded for this clone. CDR3 coding DNA: TGCAGCGTTGAATGGACAGGGTCGGGCACCGGGGAGCTGTTTTTT. It yields the protein CSVEWTGSGTGELFF. The chain has TRBV29-1 and TRBJ2-2; the match to TRBD1 covers 8 bases. The CDR3 contains 15 residues. Germline V lookup: CDR1 SQVTM, CDR2 ANQGSEA. J gave up 4 bases and V 2 bases, and 6 bases lay outside the gene matches.

This clone turned up a few times. The gene calls are TRBV7-6 and TRBJ2-2, with TRBD2 identical over 9 bases. The CDR3 runs 15 residues. Germline loops: CDR1 SGHVS, CDR2 FNYEAQ. V shed 3 bases, J shed 4 bases, and the junction held 3 bases outside the gene matches. The CDR3 region is CASSLGGGATGELFF. As DNA, the CDR3 is TGTGCCAGCAGCTTGGGCGGGGGGGCCACCGGGGAGCTGTTTTTT. Full variable domain (remainder filled in from reference TRBV7-6 and TRBJ2-2): GAGVSQSPRYKVTKRGQDVALRCDPISGHVSLYWYRQALGQGPEFLTYFNYEAQQDKSGLPNDRFSAERPEGSISTLTIQRTEQRDSAMYRCASSLGGGATGELFFGEGSRLTVL.

This clone appeared a single time. V usage is TRBV5-1 and J usage is TRBJ1-2, with D maybe TRBD1 (6 bases). V dropped 3 bases and J dropped 11 bases, with 17 bases sitting between them. There are 13 residues in the CDR3. Germline CDR1 and CDR2: SGHRS and YFSETQ. The CDR3 reads CASSWGGGQFYTF. Here the CDR3 DNA reads TGCGCCAGCAGCTGGGGGGGAGGACAGTTTTACACCTTC.

This clone has only a few counts. The rearrangement joins TRBV5-1 to TRBJ1-2; D call uncertain. Per the germline V gene, CDR1 is SGHRS and CDR2 is YFSETQ. Trimming took off 0 bases at V and 7 bases at J, with 10 bases between the two ends. The length of the CDR3 is 13 residues. Written as DNA, the CDR3 is TGCGCCAGCAGCTTGGGGGCCTCCTTTGGCTACACCTTC. This encodes CASSLGASFGYTF.

V and J are TRBV7-8 and TRBJ2-5; D is possibly TRBD1 (6 bases). The V gene's germline CDR1 is SGHVS and CDR2 FQNEAQ. V shed 2 bases and J shed 4 bases, with 11 bases lying between them. This CDR3 region has 14 residues. The CDR3 loop is CASSLSAGVETQYF. CDR3 sequence (DNA): TGTGCCAGCAGCTTATCTGCAGGGGTAGAGACCCAGTACTTC.

This rearrangement joins TRBV7-2 to TRBJ2-2, with no clear D. The V gene's germline CDR1 is SGHTA and CDR2 FQGNSA. The CDR3 extends over 13 amino acids. The V end lost 4 bases, the J end lost 5 bases, and 8 bases lay between the germline ends. CDR3 amino acids: CASSSRVTGELFF. CDR3 nucleotide sequence: TGTGCCAGCAGCTCCCGGGTGACCGGGGAGCTGTTTTTT.

This chain joins TRBV10-3 and TRBJ2-7, with a possible D match to TRBD1 (5 bases). Trimming stripped 6 bases from V and 0 bases from J, with 12 bases between. This CDR3 is built from 14 residues. Germline V gene sequence: CDR1 ENHRY, CDR2 SYGVKD. CDR3 residues: CAIRDATASYEQYF. In DNA form, the CDR3 reads TGTGCCATCAGGGATGCGACAGCCTCCTACGAGCAGTACTTC.

The chain employs TRBV2 and TRBJ1-5; no firm D call. The CDR3 is made up of 13 amino acids. V lost 5 bases, J lost 4 bases, and 9 bases lay in between. The germline gives CDR1 SNHLY, CDR2 FYNNEI. The chain's CDR3 is CASSQDSNQPQHF. The DNA of the CDR3 is TGTGCCAGCAGTCAAGATAGTAATCAGCCCCAGCATTTT.

The chain combines TRBV6-5 with TRBJ2-1; tentative D call: TRBD1 (7 bases). CDR1 and CDR2 from the germline V gene are MNHEY and SVGAGI. V dropped 2 bases and J dropped 14 bases, with 13 bases sitting between them. The CDR3 totals 12 residues. CDR3 sequence: CASSYTRDREFF. The DNA for the CDR3 is TGTGCCAGCAGTTACACGCGGGACAGAGAGTTCTTC.

This clone was seen more than once but under ten times. The chain links TRBV5-4 to TRBJ2-7, with 9 bases lining up with TRBD2. The CDR3 spans 14 residues. Germline CDR1 reads SGHNT; CDR2 reads YYREEE (reference sequence). V gave up 0 bases and J gave up 4 bases; unmatched junction bases: 2. CDR3 loop: CASSLDLAGYEQYF. The CDR3 region has the DNA TGTGCCAGCAGCTTGGACCTAGCGGGATACGAGCAGTACTTC.

This clone was observed a few times. DNA of the CDR3: TGTGCCAGCAGCGCCCAAGGTCCCCCGGGGGAGCAGTACTTC. The encoded protein is CASSAQGPPGEQYF. The V and J genes are TRBV7-9 and TRBJ2-7; TRBD2 might be the D (5 bases). The CDR3 is 14 residues long. The germline V gene encodes CDR1 SEHNR and CDR2 FQNEAQ (reference sequence). V shed 5 bases and J shed 7 bases, with 18 bases lying between them.

On this clone itself: The same CDR3 is also encoded by other DNA sequences in this sample. The chain joins TRBV13 to TRBJ1-5, with TRBD1 identical over 11 bases. This CDR3 region has 14 residues. The germline V gene encodes CDR1 PRHDT and CDR2 FYEKMQ (reference sequence). Losses at the gene ends were 5 bases for V and 5 bases for J; bases not matched to a gene: 2. The CDR3 DNA reads as TGTGCCAGCAGCCTGGGACAGGGGGATCAGCCCCAGCATTTT. Its translation: CASSLGQGDQPQHF.